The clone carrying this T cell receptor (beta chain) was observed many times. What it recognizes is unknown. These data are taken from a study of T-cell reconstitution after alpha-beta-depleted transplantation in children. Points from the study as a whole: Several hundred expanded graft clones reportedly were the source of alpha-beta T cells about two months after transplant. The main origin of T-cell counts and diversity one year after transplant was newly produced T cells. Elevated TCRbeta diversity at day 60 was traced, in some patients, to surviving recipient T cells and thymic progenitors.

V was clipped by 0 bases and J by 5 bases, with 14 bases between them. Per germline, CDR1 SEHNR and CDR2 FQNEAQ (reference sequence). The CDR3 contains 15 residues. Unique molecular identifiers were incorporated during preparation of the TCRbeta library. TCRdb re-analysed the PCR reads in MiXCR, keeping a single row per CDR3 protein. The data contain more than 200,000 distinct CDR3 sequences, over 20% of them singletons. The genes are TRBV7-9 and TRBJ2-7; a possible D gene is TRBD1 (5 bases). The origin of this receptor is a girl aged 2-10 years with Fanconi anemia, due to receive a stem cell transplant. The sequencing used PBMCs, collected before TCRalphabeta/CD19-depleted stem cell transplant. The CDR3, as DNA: TGTGCCAGCAGCTTAGCGGCGACCAGGGCAGACGAGCAGTACTTC. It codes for CASSLAATRADEQYF.